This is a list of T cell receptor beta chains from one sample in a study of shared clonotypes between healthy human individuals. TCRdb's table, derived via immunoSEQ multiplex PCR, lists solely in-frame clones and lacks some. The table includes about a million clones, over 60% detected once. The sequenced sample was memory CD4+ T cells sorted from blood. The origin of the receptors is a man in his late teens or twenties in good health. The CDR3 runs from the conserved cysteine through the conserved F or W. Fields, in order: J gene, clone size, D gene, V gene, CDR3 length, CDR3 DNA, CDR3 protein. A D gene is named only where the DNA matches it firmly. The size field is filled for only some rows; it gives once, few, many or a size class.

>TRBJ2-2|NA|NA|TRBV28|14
TGTGCCAGCAAGCATCCGGGATCTCCCGGGGAGCTGTTTTTT
CASKHPGSPGELFF
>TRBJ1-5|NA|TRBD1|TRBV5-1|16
TGCGCCAGCAGCTTGAGACAGGGTTTCGGCAATCAGCCCCAGCATTTT
CASSLRQGFGNQPQHF
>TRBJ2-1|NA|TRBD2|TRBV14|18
TGTGCCAGCAGCCAAGATACTTACGAGAGACTAGCGCAGAGTGAGCAGTTCTTC
CASSQDTYERLAQSEQFF
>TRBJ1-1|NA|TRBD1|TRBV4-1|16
TGCGCCAGCAGCACGGACAGGGGGCCTACGGGGACTGAAGCTTTCTTT
CASSTDRGPTGTEAFF
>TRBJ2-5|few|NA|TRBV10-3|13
TGTGCCATCACTGGACAACTCCAAGAGACCCAGTACTTC
CAITGQLQETQYF
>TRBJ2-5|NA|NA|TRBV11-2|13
TGTGCCAGCAGCTCAAAGGGGTCCGTCGCGGCGTACTTC
CASSSKGSVAAYF
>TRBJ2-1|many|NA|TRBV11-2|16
TGTGCCAGCAGCCCGTGGGGTAGCGGTCCCTACAATGAGCAGTTCTTC
CASSPWGSGPYNEQFF
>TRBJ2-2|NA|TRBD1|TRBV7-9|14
TGTGCCAGCAGCTGGGACAGTAGCACCGGGGAGCTGTTTTTT
CASSWDSSTGELFF
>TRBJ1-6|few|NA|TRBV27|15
TGTGCCAGCAGTTTAAACGGGCAGGACCATTCACCCCTCCACTTT
CASSLNGQDHSPLHF
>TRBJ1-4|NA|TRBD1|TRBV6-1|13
TGTGCCATTAGGACAGGGCTTAATGAAAAACTGTTTTTT
CAIRTGLNEKLFF
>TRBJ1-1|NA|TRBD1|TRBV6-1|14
TGTGCCAGCAAAGGACAGGGGGCGAACACTGAAGCTTTCTTT
CASKGQGANTEAFF
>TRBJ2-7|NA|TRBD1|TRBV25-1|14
TGTGCCAGCACTTCGGACAGGAAGTCCTACGAGCAGTACTTC
CASTSDRKSYEQYF
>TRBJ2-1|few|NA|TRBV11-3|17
TGTGCCAGCAGCTGGGGTAGCGGAGGTGGGCTGGGCAATGAGCAGTTCTTC
CASSWGSGGGLGNEQFF
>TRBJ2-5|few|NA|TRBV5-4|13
TGTGCCAGCAGCTTGGGGGCGCGGGAGACCCAGTACTTC
CASSLGARETQYF
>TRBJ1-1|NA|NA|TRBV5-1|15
TGCGCCAGCAGCCCGGCGGGGGGCTGGTACACTGAAGCTTTCTTT
CASSPAGGWYTEAFF
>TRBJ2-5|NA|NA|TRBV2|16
TGTGCCAGCAGTAAGGGGACAATCCCGTACCAAGAGACCCAGTACTTC
CASSKGTIPYQETQYF
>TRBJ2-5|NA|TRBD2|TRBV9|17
TGTGCCAGCAGCGTAGGGGCTATAGCGGGGTTGGGAGAGACCCAGTACTTC
CASSVGAIAGLGETQYF
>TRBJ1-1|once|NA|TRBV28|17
TGTGCCAGCACCGCGTTTTTAGGCCTAAAAAAGAACACTGAAGCTTTCTTT
CASTAFLGLKKNTEAFF
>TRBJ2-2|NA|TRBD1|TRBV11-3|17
TGTGCCAGCAGCTTCGAATCCGGGACAGGAGGAACCGGGGAGCTGTTTTTT
CASSFESGTGGTGELFF
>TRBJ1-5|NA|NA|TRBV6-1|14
TGTGCCAGCAGTGAAGGAGGGTATGGTCAGCCCCAGCATTTT
CASSEGGYGQPQHF
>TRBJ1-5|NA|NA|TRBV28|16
TGTGCCAGCGCGCGTGGGTTACTGGGTGGCAATCAGCCCCAGCATTTT
CASARGLLGGNQPQHF
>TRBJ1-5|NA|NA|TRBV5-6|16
TGTGCCAGCAGCCTAGGTGGGGCCTCGAGCAATCAGCCCCAGCATTTT
CASSLGGASSNQPQHF
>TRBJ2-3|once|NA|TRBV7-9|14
TGTGCCAGCAGCTTAGCGGGGACGGCCGATACGCAGTATTTT
CASSLAGTADTQYF
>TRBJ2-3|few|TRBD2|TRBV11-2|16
TGTGCCAGCAGCTTAGGTAGCGGGAGGGCCTCAGATACGCAGTATTTT
CASSLGSGRASDTQYF
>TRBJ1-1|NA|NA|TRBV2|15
TGTGCCAGCAGCCAGACGACAGGAGGGGGAACTGAAGCTTTCTTT
CASSQTTGGGTEAFF
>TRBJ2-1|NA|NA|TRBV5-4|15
TGTGCCAGCAGCTTGGATCGGTGGCAGAACAATGAGCAGTTCTTC
CASSLDRWQNNEQFF
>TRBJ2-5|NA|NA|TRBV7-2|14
TGTGCCAGCAGCTTAGGTCCCGGCCTGGAGACCCAGTACTTC
CASSLGPGLETQYF
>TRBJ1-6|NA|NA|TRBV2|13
TGTGCCAGCAGTGAGACTTTTAATTCACCCCTCCACTTT
CASSETFNSPLHF
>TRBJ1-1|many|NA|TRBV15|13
TGTGCCACCAGCGCGCCGATGAACACTGAAGCTTTCTTT
CATSAPMNTEAFF
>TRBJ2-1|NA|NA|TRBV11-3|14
TGTGCCAGCAGCTTAGTCGGACTCTACAATGAGCAGTTCTTC
CASSLVGLYNEQFF
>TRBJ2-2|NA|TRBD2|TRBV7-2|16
TGTGCCAGCAGTTTGACTAGCGGGAGGTCGGCCGGGGAGCTGTTTTTT
CASSLTSGRSAGELFF
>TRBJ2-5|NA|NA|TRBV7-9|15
TGTGCCAGCAGCAGAGGGGACGGAGAAATCGGGACCCAGTACTTC
CASSRGDGEIGTQYF
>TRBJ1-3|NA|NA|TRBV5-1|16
TGCGCCAGCAGCTTGGGAGACAACAACTCTGGAAACACCATATATTTT
CASSLGDNNSGNTIYF
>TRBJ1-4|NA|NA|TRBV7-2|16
TGTGCCAGCAGCTTAGTTGGGGGCACCGCTGGTGAAAAACTGTTTTTT
CASSLVGGTAGEKLFF
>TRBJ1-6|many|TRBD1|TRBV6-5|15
TGTGCCAGCAGTTACCAGACAGGGGCTGGCTCACCCCTCCACTTT
CASSYQTGAGSPLHF
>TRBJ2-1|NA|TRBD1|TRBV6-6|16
TGTGCCAGCAGTCCTATCGGGACAGCTAAGGGCAATGAGCAGTTCTTC
CASSPIGTAKGNEQFF